What follows are 10 T cell receptor beta chains derived from one specimen sequenced in a study of blood T cell repertoires in COVID-19. Libraries were prepared by immunoSEQ multiplex PCR; TCRdb keeps only in-frame clonotypes and omits some of them. The sample has around 230,000 clones, around four fifths seen once. The sample consisted of PBMCs or T cells enriched from blood (not recorded which). The receptors originated from a man aged 40-55 years who had recovered from COVID-19.

The chain employs TRBV6-5 and TRBJ2-2; 7 nucleotides match TRBD2. Germline trimming cut 2 bases from V and 6 bases from J; bases unmatched to any gene: 3. Germline V gene data show CDR1 as MNHEY and CDR2 as SVGAGI. The CDR3 covers 14 residues. The CDR3 sequence is CASSYATSAGELFF. The CDR3 nucleotides are TGTGCCAGCAGTTACGCCACTAGCGCCGGGGAGCTGTTTTTT.

V and J are TRBV11-2 and TRBJ2-7; D is perhaps TRBD1 (5 bases). V lost 4 bases and J 6 bases, leaving 19 bases between the germline ends. The V gene's germline CDR1 is SGHAT and CDR2 FQNNGV. CDR3 length: 15 amino acids. CDR3 residues: CASSSISTGFSEQYF. CDR3 bases: TGTGCCAGCAGCTCCATAAGTACAGGTTTCAGCGAGCAGTACTTC.

This clone has just a few counts. The rearrangement links TRBV6-4 to TRBJ1-1; the D is unclear. The CDR3 length is 14 residues. V dropped 0 bases and J dropped 2 bases, with 7 bases sitting between them. Germline CDR1 MRHNA, CDR2 SNTAGT. The CDR3 spells CASSDSSRNTEAFF. The CDR3 region has the DNA TGTGCCAGCAGTGACTCTTCGCGCAACACTGAAGCTTTCTTT.

The table lists this clone with a few counts. The chain has TRBV19 and TRBJ1-2; 9 nucleotides agree with TRBD1. CDR3 length: 13 residues. Germline CDR1 LNHDA, CDR2 SQIVND (reference sequence). With V trimmed by 10 bases and J by 4 bases, 7 bases remained unmatched. The CDR3 region has the DNA TGTGCCACCCACAGGGGGCCCGGCTATGGCTACACCTTC. Translated: CATHRGPGYGYTF.

This chain links TRBV5-1 with TRBJ2-7, with D possibly being TRBD1 (6 bases). Looked up from germline, CDR1 is SGHRS and CDR2 is YFSETQ. The V gene lost 6 bases and the J gene lost 4 bases, with 23 bases spanning the gap. The CDR3 spans 16 residues. The CDR3, as DNA: TGCGCCAGCAACCAAAACAGGGAAGCCCCTTGGTACGAGCAGTACTTC. Amino acid sequence: CASNQNREAPWYEQYF. Full variable domain (missing parts from reference TRBV5-1 and TRBJ2-7): KAGVTQTPRYLIKTRGQQVTLSCSPISGHRSVSWYQQTPGQGLQFLFEYFSETQRNKGNFPGRFSGRQFSNSRSEMNVSTLELGDSALYLCASNQNREAPWYEQYFGPGTRLTVT.

The chain couples TRBV9 to TRBJ2-1, with D uncertain. This CDR3 has 13 amino acids. Per germline, CDR1 SGDLS and CDR2 YYNGEE. Trimming cost V 4 bases and J 8 bases, with 13 bases left between them. The CDR3 region is CASSPGGIDEQFF. Here the CDR3 DNA reads TGTGCCAGCAGCCCCGGTGGTATTGATGAGCAGTTCTTC.

V usage is TRBV5-1 and J usage is TRBJ2-7; perhaps TRBD1 as D (6 bases). The CDR3 totals 16 residues. Trimming stripped 0 bases from V and 5 bases from J, with 18 bases between. Per the germline V gene, CDR1 is SGHRS and CDR2 is YFSETQ. The CDR3 DNA follows: TGCGCCAGCAGCTTGGAGGGCCAGGGGATTGCCAACGAGCAGTACTTC. This codes for CASSLEGQGIANEQYF.

The sample holds one count of this clone. This chain uses TRBV6-2 or TRBV6-3 with TRBJ1-1; perhaps TRBD1 as D (5 bases). This CDR3 has 13 amino acids. Germline-derived CDR1 and CDR2 are MNHEY and SVGEGT. V lost 7 bases, J lost 11 bases, and 20 bases lay in between. This CDR3 reads CASTPFREGPAFF. The CDR3, as DNA: TGTGCCAGCACCCCCTTTCGGGAGGGGCCGGCTTTCTTT.

V is TRBV18 and J is TRBJ2-3; 12 positions agree with TRBD2. The CDR3 extends over 17 amino acids. CDR1 is KGHSH, CDR2 LQKENI, per germline. The V and J ends lost 3 bases and 6 bases, in that order; junction bases with no gene match: 10. The DNA of the CDR3 is TGTGCCAGCTCACCGGCTAGCGGGGGGGCCACGACGGATACGCAGTATTTT. Encoded protein: CASSPASGGATTDTQYF.

This chain connects TRBV7-8 to TRBJ1-5, with 8 bases aligning to TRBD1. The germline V gene encodes CDR1 SGHVS and CDR2 FQNEAQ. The CDR3 covers 15 residues. V trimming: 1 base; J trimming: 4 bases; junction bases outside the gene matches: 3. The CDR3 DNA follows: TGTGCCAGCAGCTTAGGGGACAGGCATAATCAGCCCCAGCATTTT. Its translation: CASSLGDRHNQPQHF.